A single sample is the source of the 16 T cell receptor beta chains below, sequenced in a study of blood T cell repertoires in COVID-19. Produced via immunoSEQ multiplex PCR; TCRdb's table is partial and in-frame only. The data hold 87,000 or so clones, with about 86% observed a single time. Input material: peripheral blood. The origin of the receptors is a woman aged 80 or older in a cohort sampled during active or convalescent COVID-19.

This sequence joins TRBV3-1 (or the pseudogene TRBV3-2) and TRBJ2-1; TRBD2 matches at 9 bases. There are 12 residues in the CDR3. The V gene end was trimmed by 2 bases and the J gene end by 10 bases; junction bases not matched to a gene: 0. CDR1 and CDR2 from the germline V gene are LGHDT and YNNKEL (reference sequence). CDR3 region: CASSQLAGEQFF. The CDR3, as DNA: TGTGCCAGCAGCCAACTAGCGGGAGAGCAGTTCTTC.

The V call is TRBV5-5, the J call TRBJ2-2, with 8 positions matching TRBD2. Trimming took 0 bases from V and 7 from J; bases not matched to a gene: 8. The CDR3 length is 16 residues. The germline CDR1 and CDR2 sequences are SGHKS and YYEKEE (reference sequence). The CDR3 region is CASSLVGRARVGELFF. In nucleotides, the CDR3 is TGTGCCAGCAGCTTGGTCGGGAGGGCCCGTGTCGGGGAGCTGTTTTTT. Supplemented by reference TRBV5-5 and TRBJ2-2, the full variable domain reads DAGVTQSPTHLIKTRGQQVTLRCSPISGHKSVSWYQQVLGQGPQFIFQYYEKEERGRGNFPDRFSARQFPNYSSELNVNALLLGDSALYLCASSLVGRARVGELFFGEGSRLTVL.

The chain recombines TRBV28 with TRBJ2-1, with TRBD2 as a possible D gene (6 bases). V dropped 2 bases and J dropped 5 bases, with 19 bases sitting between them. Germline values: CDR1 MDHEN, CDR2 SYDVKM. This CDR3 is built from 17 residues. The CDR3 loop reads CASSLAGWVGVDNEQFF. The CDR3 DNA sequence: TGTGCCAGCAGTTTAGCGGGATGGGTCGGGGTGGACAATGAGCAGTTCTTC. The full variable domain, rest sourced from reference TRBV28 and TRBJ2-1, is DVKVTQSSRYLVKRTGEKVFLECVQDMDHENMFWYRQDPGLGLRLIYFSYDVKMKEKGDIPEGYSVSREKKERFSLILESASTNQTSMYLCASSLAGWVGVDNEQFFGPGTRLTVL.

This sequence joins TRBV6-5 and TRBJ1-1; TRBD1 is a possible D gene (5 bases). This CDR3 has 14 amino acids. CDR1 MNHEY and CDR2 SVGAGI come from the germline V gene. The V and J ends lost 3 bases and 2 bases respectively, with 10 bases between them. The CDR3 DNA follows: TGTGCCAGCAGTTATGGAAGGGGAAACACTGAAGCTTTCTTT. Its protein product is CASSYGRGNTEAFF.

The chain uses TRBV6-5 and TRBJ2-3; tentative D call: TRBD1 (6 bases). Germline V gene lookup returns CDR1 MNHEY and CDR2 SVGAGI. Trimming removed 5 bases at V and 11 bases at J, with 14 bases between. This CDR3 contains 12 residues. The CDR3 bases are TGTGCCAGCAGTACCCGACAGGCAAGGCAGTATTTT. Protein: CASSTRQARQYF.

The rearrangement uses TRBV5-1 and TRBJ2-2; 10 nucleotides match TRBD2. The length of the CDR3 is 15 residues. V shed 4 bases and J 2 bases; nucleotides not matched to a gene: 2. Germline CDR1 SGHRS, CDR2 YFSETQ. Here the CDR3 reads CASSQREGNTGELFF. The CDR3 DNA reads TGCGCCAGCAGCCAGCGGGAGGGTAACACCGGGGAGCTGTTTTTT. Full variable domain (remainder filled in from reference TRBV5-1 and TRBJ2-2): KAGVTQTPRYLIKTRGQQVTLSCSPISGHRSVSWYQQTPGQGLQFLFEYFSETQRNKGNFPGRFSGRQFSNSRSEMNVSTLELGDSALYLCASSQREGNTGELFFGEGSRLTVL.

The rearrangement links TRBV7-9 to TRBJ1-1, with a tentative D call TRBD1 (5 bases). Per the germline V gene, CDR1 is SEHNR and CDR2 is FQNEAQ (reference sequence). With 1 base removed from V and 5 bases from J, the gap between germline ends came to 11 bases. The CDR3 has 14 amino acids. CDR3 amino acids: CASSLEGGGTEAFF. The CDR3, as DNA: TGTGCCAGCAGCTTAGAGGGTGGGGGGACTGAAGCTTTCTTT.

The CDR3 DNA sequence: TGTGCCAGTAACGGGGACTCTTTCTCTGGAAACACCATATATTTT. Protein product: CASNGDSFSGNTIYF. This rearrangement joins TRBV19 to TRBJ1-3, with TRBD1 as a possible D gene (5 bases). This CDR3 has 15 residues. CDR1 is LNHDA and CDR2 is SQIVND in the germline V gene (reference sequence). Deletions cut 7 bases from V and 0 bases from J, with 13 bases between.

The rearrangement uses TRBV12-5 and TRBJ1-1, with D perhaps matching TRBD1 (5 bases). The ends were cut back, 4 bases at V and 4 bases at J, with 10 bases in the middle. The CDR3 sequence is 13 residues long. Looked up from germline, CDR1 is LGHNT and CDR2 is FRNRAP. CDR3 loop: CASGWDGGTEAFF. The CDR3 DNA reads TGTGCTAGTGGTTGGGACGGGGGCACTGAAGCTTTCTTT.

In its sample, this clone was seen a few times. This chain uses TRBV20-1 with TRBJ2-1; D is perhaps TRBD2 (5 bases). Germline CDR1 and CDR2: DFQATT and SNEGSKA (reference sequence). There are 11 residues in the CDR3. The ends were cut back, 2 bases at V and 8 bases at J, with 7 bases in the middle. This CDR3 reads CSARHGDEQFF. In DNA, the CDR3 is TGCAGTGCTAGACACGGGGATGAGCAGTTCTTC.

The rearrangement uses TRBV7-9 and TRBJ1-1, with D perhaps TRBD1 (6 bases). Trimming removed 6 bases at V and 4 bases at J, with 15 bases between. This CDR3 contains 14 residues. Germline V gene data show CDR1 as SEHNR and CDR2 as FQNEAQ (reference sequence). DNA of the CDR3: TGTGCCAGCAGGGGGGCAGGGTGGGTCACTGAAGCTTTCTTT. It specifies CASRGAGWVTEAFF.

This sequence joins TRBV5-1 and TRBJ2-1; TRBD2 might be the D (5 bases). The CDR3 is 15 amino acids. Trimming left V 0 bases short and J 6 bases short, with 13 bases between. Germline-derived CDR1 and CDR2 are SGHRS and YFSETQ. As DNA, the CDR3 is TGCGCCAGCAGCTTGGCCCGACCTCGGGGCAATGAGCAGTTCTTC. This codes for CASSLARPRGNEQFF. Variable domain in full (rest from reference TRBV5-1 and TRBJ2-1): KAGVTQTPRYLIKTRGQQVTLSCSPISGHRSVSWYQQTPGQGLQFLFEYFSETQRNKGNFPGRFSGRQFSNSRSEMNVSTLELGDSALYLCASSLARPRGNEQFFGPGTRLTVL.

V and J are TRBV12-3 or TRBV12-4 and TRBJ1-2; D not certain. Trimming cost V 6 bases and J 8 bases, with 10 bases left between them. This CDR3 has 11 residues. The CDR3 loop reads CASSLGVGYTF. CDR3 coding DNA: TGTGCCAGCAGCCTCGGGGTGGGCTACACCTTC.

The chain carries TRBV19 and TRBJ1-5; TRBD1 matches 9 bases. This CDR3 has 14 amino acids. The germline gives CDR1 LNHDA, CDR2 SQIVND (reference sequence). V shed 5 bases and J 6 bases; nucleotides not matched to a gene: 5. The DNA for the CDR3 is TGTGCCAGTAGTGGGACAGGGAGCTTTCAGCCCCAGCATTTT. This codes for CASSGTGSFQPQHF.

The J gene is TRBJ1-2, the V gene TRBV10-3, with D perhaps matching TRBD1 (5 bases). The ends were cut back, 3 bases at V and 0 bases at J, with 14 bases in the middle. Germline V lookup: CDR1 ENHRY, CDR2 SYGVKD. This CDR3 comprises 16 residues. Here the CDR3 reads CAISDFGRGSNYGYTF. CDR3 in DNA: TGTGCCATCAGTGACTTCGGGAGGGGATCTAACTATGGCTACACCTTC.

CDR3 in DNA: TGTGCCACCAGTCAAGCGGGGCACAATGAGCAGTTCTTC. Its protein product is CATSQAGHNEQFF. The J gene is TRBJ2-1, the V gene TRBV24-1; TRBD2 aligns across 7 bases. The V segment lost 6 bases and the J segment 5 bases; nucleotides outside the gene matches: 3. Germline V gene lookup returns CDR1 KGHDR and CDR2 SFDVKD. This CDR3 region has 13 residues.